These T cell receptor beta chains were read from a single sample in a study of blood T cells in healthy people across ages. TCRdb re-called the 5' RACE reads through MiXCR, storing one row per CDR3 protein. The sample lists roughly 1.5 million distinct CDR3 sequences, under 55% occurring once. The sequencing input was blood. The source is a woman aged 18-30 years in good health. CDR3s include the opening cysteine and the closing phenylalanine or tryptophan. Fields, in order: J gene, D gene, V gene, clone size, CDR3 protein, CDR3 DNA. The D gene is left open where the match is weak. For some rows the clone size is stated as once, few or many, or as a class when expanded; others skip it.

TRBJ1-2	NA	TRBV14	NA	CASSQDGHGYTF	TGTGCCAGCAGCCAGGACGGCCATGGCTACACCTTC
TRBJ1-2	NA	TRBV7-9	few	CASSLVGVGDNGYTF	TGTGCCAGCAGCTTAGTAGGGGTCGGAGATAATGGCTACACCTTC
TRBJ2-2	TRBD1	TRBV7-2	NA	CASSPGQIFTGELFF	TGTGCCAGCAGCCCGGGACAGATTTTCACCGGGGAGCTGTTTTTT
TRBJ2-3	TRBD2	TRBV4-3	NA	CASSQHSSGSPDTQYF	TGCGCCAGCAGCCAGCATTCTAGCGGGAGTCCAGATACGCAGTATTTT
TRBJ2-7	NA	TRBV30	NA	CAWSAQIEQYF	TGTGCCTGGAGTGCCCAAATAGAGCAGTACTTC
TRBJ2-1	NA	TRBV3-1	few	CASSPRTVSSYNEQFF	TGTGCCAGCAGCCCGAGGACGGTGAGCTCCTACAATGAGCAGTTCTTC
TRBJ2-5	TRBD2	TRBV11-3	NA	CASSLGLAGAVETQYF	TGTGCCAGCAGCTTAGGACTAGCGGGAGCGGTAGAGACCCAGTACTTC
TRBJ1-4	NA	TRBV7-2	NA	CASSSERGLGEKLFF	TGTGCCAGCAGCTCGGAGCGGGGTTTGGGCGAAAAACTGTTTTTT
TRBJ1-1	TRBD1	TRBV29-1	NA	CSVDRGDSAFF	TGCAGCGTCGACAGGGGGGATTCGGCTTTCTTT
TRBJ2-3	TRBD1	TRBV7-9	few	CASSPGQGASDTQYF	TGTGCCAGCAGCCCCGGGCAGGGGGCATCAGATACGCAGTATTTT
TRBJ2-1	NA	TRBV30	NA	CAWSVNVHNEQFF	TGTGCCTGGAGTGTAAACGTGCACAATGAGCAGTTCTTC
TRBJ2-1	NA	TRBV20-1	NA	CSALSDYNEQFF	TGCAGTGCCTTATCAGATTACAATGAGCAGTTCTTC
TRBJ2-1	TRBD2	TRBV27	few	CASSLFSGGQETQFF	TGTGCCAGCAGTTTATTTAGCGGGGGCCAAGAGACCCAGTTCTTC
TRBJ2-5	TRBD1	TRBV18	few	CASSPPTGNLQETQYF	TGTGCCAGCTCACCTCCGACAGGGAACCTACAAGAGACCCAGTACTTC
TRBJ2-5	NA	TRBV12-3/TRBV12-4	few	CASSKGGRLYQETQYF	TGTGCCAGCAGTAAGGGGGGACGGTTGTACCAAGAGACCCAGTACTTC
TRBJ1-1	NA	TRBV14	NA	CASSHLQGRYTEAFF	TGTGCCAGCAGCCACTTACAGGGACGGTACACTGAAGCTTTCTTT
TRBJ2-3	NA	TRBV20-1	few	CSASLPRGLSTDTQYF	TGCAGTGCCAGTCTCCCGCGGGGCCTAAGCACAGATACGCAGTATTTT
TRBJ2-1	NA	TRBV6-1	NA	CASSAPGTGSYEQFF	TGTGCCAGCAGTGCACCCGGGACTGGGTCCTACGAGCAGTTCTTC
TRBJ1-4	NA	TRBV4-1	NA	CASSSGTRATNEKLFF	TGCGCCAGCAGCTCCGGGACGCGGGCAACTAATGAAAAACTGTTTTTT
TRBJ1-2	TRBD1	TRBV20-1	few	CSARETGNYGYTF	TGCAGTGCTAGAGAGACAGGGAACTATGGCTACACCTTC
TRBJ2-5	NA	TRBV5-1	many	CASSLRQQETQYF	TGCGCCAGCAGCCTCCGCCAGCAAGAGACCCAGTACTTC
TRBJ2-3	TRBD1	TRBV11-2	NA	CASSWTGLRDTQYF	TGTGCCAGCAGTTGGACAGGCCTCCGGGATACGCAGTATTTT
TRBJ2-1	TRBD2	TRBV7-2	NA	CASSPLAGGRFF	TGTGCCAGCAGCCCTCTAGCGGGAGGACGGTTCTTC
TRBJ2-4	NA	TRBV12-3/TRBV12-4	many	CASTSGVPAKNIQYF	TGTGCCAGCACATCAGGCGTCCCGGCCAAAAACATTCAGTACTTC
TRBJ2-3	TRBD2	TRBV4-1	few	CASSHPSGGDTQYF	TGCGCCAGCAGCCACCCTAGCGGGGGTGATACGCAGTATTTT
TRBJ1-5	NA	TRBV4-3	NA	CASSQEPLSNQPQHF	TGCGCCAGCAGCCAAGAACCCCTTAGCAATCAGCCCCAGCATTTT
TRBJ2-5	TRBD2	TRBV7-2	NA	CASSLSGGAQETQYF	TGTGCCAGCAGCTTAAGCGGGGGGGCCCAAGAGACCCAGTACTTC
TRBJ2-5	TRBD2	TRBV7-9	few	CASSLTSGSQETQYF	TGTGCCAGCAGCCTGACTAGCGGGTCCCAAGAGACCCAGTACTTC
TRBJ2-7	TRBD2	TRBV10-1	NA	CASSESNSGTYEQYF	TGCGCCAGCAGTGAGTCTAATAGCGGGACCTACGAGCAGTACTTC
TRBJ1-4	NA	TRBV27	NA	CASSPWGTEKLFF	TGTGCCAGCAGCCCCTGGGGGACGGAAAAACTGTTTTTT
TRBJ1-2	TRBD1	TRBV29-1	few	CSVEGTVYGYTF	TGCAGCGTTGAGGGGACAGTATATGGCTACACCTTC
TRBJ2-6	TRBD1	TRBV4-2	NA	CASSQDRGSEANVLTF	TGTGCCAGCAGCCAAGACAGGGGGTCTGAGGCCAACGTCCTGACTTTC
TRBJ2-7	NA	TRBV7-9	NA	CASNIQGKSEQYF	TGTGCCAGCAATATTCAGGGTAAAAGCGAGCAGTACTTC
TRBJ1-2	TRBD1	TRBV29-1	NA	CSGGTGGRNFYTF	TGCAGCGGCGGGACAGGGGGACGGAACTTTTACACCTTC
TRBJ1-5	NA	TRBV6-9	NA	CASSYRAYREACSNQPQHF	TGTGCCAGCAGTTATCGGGCGTACAGGGAAGCCTGCAGCAATCAGCCCCAGCATTTT
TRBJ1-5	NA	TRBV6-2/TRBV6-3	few	CASGKGVRSNQPQHF	TGTGCCAGCGGTAAGGGAGTACGGAGCAATCAGCCCCAGCATTTT
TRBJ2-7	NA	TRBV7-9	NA	CASSMRHPYEQYF	TGTGCCAGCAGCATGAGACATCCCTACGAGCAGTACTTC
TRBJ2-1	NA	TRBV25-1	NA	CASSEDRVGETQFF	TGTGCCAGCAGTGAAGATCGGGTCGGGGAGACCCAGTTCTTC
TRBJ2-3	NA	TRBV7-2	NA	CASSLGTGWEDTQYF	TGTGCCAGCAGCTTAGGAACAGGGTGGGAAGATACGCAGTATTTT
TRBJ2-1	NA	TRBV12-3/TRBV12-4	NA	CASSWPGGGAVNEQFF	TGTGCCAGCAGTTGGCCCGGAGGGGGGGCTGTCAATGAGCAGTTCTTC
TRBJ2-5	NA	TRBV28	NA	CASSLFQTQETQYF	TGTGCCAGCAGTTTATTCCAGACACAAGAGACCCAGTACTTC
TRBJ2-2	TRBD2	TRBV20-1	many	CSAMGLVLDTGELFF	TGCAGTGCTATGGGACTAGTTTTGGACACCGGGGAGCTGTTTTTT
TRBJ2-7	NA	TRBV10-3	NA	CAIRTQFTGYEQYF	TGTGCCATCAGGACCCAATTTACGGGCTACGAGCAGTACTTC
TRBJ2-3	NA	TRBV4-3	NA	CASSQTGTGTDTQYF	TGCGCCAGCAGCCAAACGGGGACGGGCACAGATACGCAGTATTTT
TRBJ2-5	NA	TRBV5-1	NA	CASSVESRGETQYF	TGCGCCAGCAGCGTGGAGTCGAGAGGAGAGACCCAGTACTTC
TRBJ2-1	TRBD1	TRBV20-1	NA	CSVAQGAFVNEQFF	TGCAGTGTCGCCCAGGGGGCATTTGTCAATGAGCAGTTCTTC
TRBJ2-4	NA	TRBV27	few	CASSRDRLNIQYF	TGTGCCAGCAGCAGAGACAGGCTAAACATTCAGTACTTC
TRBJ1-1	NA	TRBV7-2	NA	CASSLAPQWDTEAFF	TGTGCCAGCAGCTTAGCCCCACAGTGGGACACTGAAGCTTTCTTT
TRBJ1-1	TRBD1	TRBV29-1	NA	CSVEWQGARAFF	TGCAGCGTTGAATGGCAGGGGGCGAGAGCTTTCTTT
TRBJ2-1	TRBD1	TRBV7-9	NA	CASSLWTGSGEQFF	TGTGCCAGCAGCTTATGGACAGGGTCTGGTGAGCAGTTCTTC